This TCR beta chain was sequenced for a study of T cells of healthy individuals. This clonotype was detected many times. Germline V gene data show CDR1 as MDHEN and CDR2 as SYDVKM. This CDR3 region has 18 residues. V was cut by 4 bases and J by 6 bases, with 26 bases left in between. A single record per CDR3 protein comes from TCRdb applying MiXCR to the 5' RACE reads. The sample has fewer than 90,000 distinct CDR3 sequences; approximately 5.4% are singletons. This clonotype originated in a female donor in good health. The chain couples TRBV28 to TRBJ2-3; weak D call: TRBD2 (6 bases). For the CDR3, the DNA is TGTGCCAGCAGTTACGGACCGGGACTCAGCGGTAAACAGGATACGCAGTATTTT. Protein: CASSYGPGLSGKQDTQYF.